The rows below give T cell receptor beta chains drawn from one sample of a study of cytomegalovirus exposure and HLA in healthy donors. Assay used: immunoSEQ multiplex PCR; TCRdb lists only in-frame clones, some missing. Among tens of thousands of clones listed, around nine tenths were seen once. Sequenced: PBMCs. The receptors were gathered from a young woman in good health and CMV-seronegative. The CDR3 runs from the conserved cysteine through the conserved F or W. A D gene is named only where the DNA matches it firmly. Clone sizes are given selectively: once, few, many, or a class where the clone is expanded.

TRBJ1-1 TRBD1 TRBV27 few CASSLSTGQDYTEAFF TGTGCCAGCAGTTTATCGACCGGACAGGATTACACTGAAGCTTTCTTT
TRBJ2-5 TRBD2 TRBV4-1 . CASSQGVAGGQETQYF TGCGCCAGCAGCCAGGGTGTAGCGGGGGGTCAAGAGACCCAGTACTTC
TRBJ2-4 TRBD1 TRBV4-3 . CASSQGIQGDIQYF TGCGCCAGCAGCCAGGGGATACAGGGGGACATTCAGTACTTC
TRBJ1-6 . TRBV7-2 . CASSSNGGNSPLHF TGTGCCAGCAGTTCGAACGGGGGGAATTCACCCCTCCACTTT
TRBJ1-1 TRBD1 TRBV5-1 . CASSFGTGVTEAFF TGCGCCAGCAGCTTCGGGACAGGGGTCACTGAAGCTTTCTTT
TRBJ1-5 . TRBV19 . CASSIVLRSNQPQHF TGTGCCAGTAGTATAGTACTACGGAGCAATCAGCCCCAGCATTTT
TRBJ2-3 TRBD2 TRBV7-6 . CASSLEPTSGDGTDTQYF TGTGCCAGCAGCTTAGAGCCTACTAGCGGTGATGGCACAGATACGCAGTATTTT
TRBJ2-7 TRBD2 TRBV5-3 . CARTRPPGASGSPSYEQYF TGTGCCAGAACCAGACCTCCCGGGGCTAGCGGGAGTCCCTCCTACGAGCAGTACTTC
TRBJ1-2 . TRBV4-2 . CASSHGVPYGYTF TGTGCCAGCAGCCACGGGGTCCCCTATGGCTACACCTTC
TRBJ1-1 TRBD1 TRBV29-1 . CSIAQGGTEAFF TGCAGCATAGCACAGGGGGGAACTGAAGCTTTCTTT
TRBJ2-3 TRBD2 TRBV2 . CASRSTTSGTSTDTQYF TGTGCCAGCAGAAGTACGACTAGCGGGACTAGCACAGATACGCAGTATTTT
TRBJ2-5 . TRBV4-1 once CASSLNTGSATQYF TGCGCCAGCAGCCTTAATACAGGGTCCGCGACCCAGTACTTC
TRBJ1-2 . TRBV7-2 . CASSSEPTGSYGYTF TGTGCCAGCAGCTCAGAGCCCACAGGGAGCTATGGCTACACCTTC